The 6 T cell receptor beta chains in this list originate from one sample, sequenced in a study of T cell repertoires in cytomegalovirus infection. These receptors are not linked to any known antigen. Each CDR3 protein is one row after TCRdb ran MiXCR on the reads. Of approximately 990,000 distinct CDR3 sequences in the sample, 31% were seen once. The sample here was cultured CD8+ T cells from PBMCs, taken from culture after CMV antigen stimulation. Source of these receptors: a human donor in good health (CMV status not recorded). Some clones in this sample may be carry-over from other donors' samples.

CDR3 in amino acids: CSAFQAVNTEAFF. CDR3 DNA: TGCAGCGCTTTCCAGGCCGTGAACACTGAAGCTTTCTTT. The chain combines TRBV29-1 with TRBJ1-1, with D unclear. CDR3 length equals 13 residues. The V gene lost 7 bases and the J gene lost 0 bases, with 12 bases spanning the gap. Germline V gene data show CDR1 as SQVTM and CDR2 as ANQGSEA.

The CDR3 here is CATSEFTGNEQFF. The CDR3 coding sequence is TGTGCCACCAGTGAGTTTACCGGGAATGAGCAGTTCTTC. The chain carries TRBV24-1 and TRBJ2-1; D ambiguous. Trimming stripped 4 bases from V and 7 bases from J, with 10 bases between. Germline V gives CDR1 KGHDR, CDR2 SFDVKD. This CDR3 spans 13 amino acids.

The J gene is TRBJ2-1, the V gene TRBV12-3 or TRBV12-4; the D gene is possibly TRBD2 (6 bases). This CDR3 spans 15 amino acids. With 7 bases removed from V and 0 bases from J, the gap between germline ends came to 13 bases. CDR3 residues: CASTSGLYSYNEQFF. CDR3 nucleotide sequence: TGTGCCAGCACCTCGGGACTTTACTCCTACAATGAGCAGTTCTTC.

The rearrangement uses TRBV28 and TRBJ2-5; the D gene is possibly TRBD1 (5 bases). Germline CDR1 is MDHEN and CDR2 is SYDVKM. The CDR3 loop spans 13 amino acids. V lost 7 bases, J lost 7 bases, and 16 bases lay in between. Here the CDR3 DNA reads TGTGCCAGCACGGGCCAGGGCGTTCGGACCCAGTACTTC. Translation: CASTGQGVRTQYF.

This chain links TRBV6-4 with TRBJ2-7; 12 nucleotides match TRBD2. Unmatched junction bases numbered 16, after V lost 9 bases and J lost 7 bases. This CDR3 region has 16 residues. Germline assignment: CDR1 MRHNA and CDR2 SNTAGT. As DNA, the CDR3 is TGTGCCAGTAGCCCCGCCCCTAGCGGGGGGGCCAGGGAGCAGTACGTC. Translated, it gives CASSPAPSGGAREQYV.

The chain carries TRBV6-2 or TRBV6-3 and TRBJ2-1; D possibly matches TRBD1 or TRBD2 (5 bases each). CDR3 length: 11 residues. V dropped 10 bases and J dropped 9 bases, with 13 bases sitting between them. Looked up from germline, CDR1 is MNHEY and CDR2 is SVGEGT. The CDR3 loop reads CATGRGVEQFF. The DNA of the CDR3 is TGTGCCACCGGCCGGGGCGTTGAGCAGTTCTTC.